The 2 T cell receptor beta chains given below trace back to one sample, sequenced in a study of blood T cell repertoires in COVID-19. Repertoires were generated with immunoSEQ multiplex PCR, while TCRdb's copy carries only in-frame clones and drops some. The sample lists some 120,000 clones; approximately 90% were seen once. The source material was peripheral blood. The source is a man between 50 and 59 years old with COVID-19, enrolled during active disease.

This chain links TRBV5-1 with TRBJ1-1, with 7 bases lining up with TRBD1. Germline CDR1 reads SGHRS; CDR2 reads YFSETQ. The CDR3 length is 14 residues. The trim removed 0 bases at V and 4 bases at J, leaving 3 bases unmatched. The CDR3 loop is CASSLGTGATEAFF. The CDR3 DNA is TGCGCCAGCAGCTTGGGCACAGGGGCCACTGAAGCTTTCTTT.

The rearrangement links TRBV15 to TRBJ2-2; 12 bases are shared with TRBD2. The germline V gene encodes CDR1 LNHNV and CDR2 YYDKDF (reference sequence). CDR3 length equals 17 residues. Trimming at V came to 5 bases and at J to 1 base, leaving 5 bases not matched to a gene. The DNA of the CDR3 is TGTGCCACCAGCGGTACGGGACTAGCGGGGAACACCGGGGAGCTGTTTTTT. Its protein product is CATSGTGLAGNTGELFF.